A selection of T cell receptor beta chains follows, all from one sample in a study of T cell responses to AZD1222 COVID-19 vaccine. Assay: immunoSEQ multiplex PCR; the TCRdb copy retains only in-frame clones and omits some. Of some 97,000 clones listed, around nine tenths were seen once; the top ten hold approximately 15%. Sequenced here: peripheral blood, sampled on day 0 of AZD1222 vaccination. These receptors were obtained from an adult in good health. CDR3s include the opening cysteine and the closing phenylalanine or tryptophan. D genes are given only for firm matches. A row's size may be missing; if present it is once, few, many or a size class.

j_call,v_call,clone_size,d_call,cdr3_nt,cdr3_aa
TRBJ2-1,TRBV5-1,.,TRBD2,TGCGCCAGCAGCTTGGCATCGGCTACTAGCGGCAATGAGCAGTTCTTC,CASSLASATSGNEQFF
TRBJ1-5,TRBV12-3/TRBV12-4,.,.,TGTGCCAGCAGCTCCGGGGCTCAGCCCCAGCATTTT,CASSSGAQPQHF
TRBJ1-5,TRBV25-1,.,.,TGTGCCAGCAGTGACGGGGGGACCAATCAGCCCCAGCATTTT,CASSDGGTNQPQHF
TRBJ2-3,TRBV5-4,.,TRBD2,TGTGCCAGCAGCTTGTCTATTATCGGGGGGGCCGAAAATACGCAGTATTTT,CASSLSIIGGAENTQYF
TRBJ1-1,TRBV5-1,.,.,TGCGCCAGCAGCTTGGATAACACTGAAGCTTTCTTT,CASSLDNTEAFF
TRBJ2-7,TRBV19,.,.,TGTGCCAGTAGTAAAGGGAAGTCTGTTAACGAGCAGTACTTC,CASSKGKSVNEQYF
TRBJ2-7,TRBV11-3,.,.,TGTGCCAGCAGCTTAAGTTTACAGGGCTACGAGCAGTACTTC,CASSLSLQGYEQYF
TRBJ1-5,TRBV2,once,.,TGTGCCAGCACTCAACAGGGTTCAGGCCAGCCCCAGCATTTT,CASTQQGSGQPQHF
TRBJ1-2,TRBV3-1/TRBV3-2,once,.,TGTGCCAGCAGCCAACCGGCTGGAAGCCCTGACTTC,CASSQPAGSPDF
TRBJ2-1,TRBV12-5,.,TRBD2,TGTGCTAGTGGTCATTGGCGGGGGTCCTACAATGAGCAGTTCTTC,CASGHWRGSYNEQFF
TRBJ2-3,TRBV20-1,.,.,TGCAGTGCTAGAAGGGGAGATACGCAGTATTTT,CSARRGDTQYF
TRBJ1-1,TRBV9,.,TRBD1,TGTGCCAGCAGCGTAGGACAGGGGGAAGCTTTCTTT,CASSVGQGEAFF
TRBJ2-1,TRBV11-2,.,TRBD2,TGTGCCAGCAGCTTAGGGGGGAGGGATGAGCAGTTCTTC,CASSLGGRDEQFF
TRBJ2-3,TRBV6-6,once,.,TGTGCCAGCAGTTACTCTGGCGGGGACCGCACAGATACGCAGTATTTT,CASSYSGGDRTDTQYF
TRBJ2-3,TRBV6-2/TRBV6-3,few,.,TGTGCCAGCAGTTACCCTGGGAGGTTAGATACGCAGTATTTT,CASSYPGRLDTQYF
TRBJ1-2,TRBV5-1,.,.,TGCGCCAGCAGGAGGGCTTTGAGTTTAAACTATGGCTACACCTTC,CASRRALSLNYGYTF
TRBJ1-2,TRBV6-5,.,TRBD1,TGTGCCAGCAGCCCGGGGGACAGGGCGGGTGGCTACACCTTC,CASSPGDRAGGYTF
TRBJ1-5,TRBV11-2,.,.,TGTGCCAGCAGCTTAGCCGCCGCGGGGCTAAGCAATCAGCCCCAGCATTTT,CASSLAAAGLSNQPQHF
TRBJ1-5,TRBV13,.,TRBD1,TGTGCCAGCAGCCTCAGGGGGGCGGATCAGCCCCAGCATTTT,CASSLRGADQPQHF
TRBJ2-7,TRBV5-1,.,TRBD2,TGCGCCAGCAGCCCCTACTCGGGGGGCTACGAGCAGTACTTC,CASSPYSGGYEQYF